This T cell receptor beta chain was observed in a study of T cell responses to AZD1222 COVID-19 vaccine. General study results and limits: Per reports, nearly half of all spike-specific TCRs target regions that are unmutated in variants.

Sequenced by immunoSEQ multiplex PCR; TCRdb stores in-frame clones only, minus some. The data contain roughly 70,000 clones, nearly 90% of them singletons. About this clone itself: Its antigen is undetermined.

The V and J ends lost 3 bases and 3 bases, in that order; junction bases with no gene match: 5. The CDR3 has 15 amino acids. The germline CDR1 and CDR2 sequences are MNHNS and SASEGT. The analysis combined second doses at about 4 or about 12 weeks. The rearrangement joins TRBV6-1 to TRBJ1-3, with 7 bases lining up with TRBD1. The specimen comprised peripheral blood, sampled 28 days after the second AZD1222 dose. The clonotype originates from an adult who received the AZD1222 COVID-19 vaccine. This CDR3 reads CASSEYRGSGNTIYF. CDR3 DNA sequence: TGTGCCAGCAGTGAGTACAGGGGAAGTGGAAACACCATATATTTT.